This is a list of T cell receptor beta chains from one sample in a study of control samples from healthy donors and cancer patients. Sequencing used immunoSEQ multiplex PCR; TCRdb keeps in-frame clones, though not all of them. The table lists some 120,000 clones, 80% to 95% of them singletons. Input material: blood. These receptors all come from a man younger than 30 in good health. CDR3s include the opening cysteine and the closing phenylalanine or tryptophan. A D gene is named only where the DNA matches it firmly. A clone size is listed for some rows: how often the clone was seen (once, few, many), or a class if it is expanded.

TRBJ2-1 | TRBV15 | 14 | . | . | CATLEGQRDNEQFF | TGTGCCACCCTCGAAGGTCAGCGGGACAATGAGCAGTTCTTC
TRBJ1-2 | TRBV27 | 15 | TRBD1 | . | CASSSSGTAYYGYTF | TGTGCCAGCAGTTCTTCCGGGACAGCTTACTATGGCTACACCTTC
TRBJ2-5 | TRBV11-2 | 16 | TRBD1 | . | CASSFEGASTPETQYF | TGTGCCAGCAGCTTCGAGGGGGCTAGCACCCCCGAGACCCAGTACTTC
TRBJ1-2 | TRBV10-3 | 15 | TRBD1 | once | CAIRRTGGEDYGYTF | TGTGCCATCAGAAGAACAGGGGGCGAAGACTATGGCTACACCTTC
TRBJ1-2 | TRBV18 | 15 | TRBD1 | . | CASSPGQGVNYGYTF | TGTGCCAGCTCACCCGGACAGGGGGTCAACTATGGCTACACCTTC
TRBJ2-1 | TRBV18 | 16 | TRBD2 | . | CASSPPSSGAYNEQFF | TGTGCCAGCTCACCTCCCTCCAGCGGGGCTTACAATGAGCAGTTCTTC
TRBJ2-2 | TRBV7-9 | 14 | . | . | CASSLEKGRRELFF | TGTGCCAGCAGCTTAGAGAAGGGCAGACGGGAGCTGTTTTTT
TRBJ1-2 | TRBV24-1 | 13 | TRBD1 | . | CATSGTGNYGYTF | TGTGCCACCAGTGGGACAGGGAACTATGGCTACACCTTC
TRBJ1-1 | TRBV7-2 | 13 | . | . | CASSLWGNTEAFF | TGTGCCAGCAGCTTATGGGGGAACACTGAAGCTTTCTTT
TRBJ1-2 | TRBV14 | 13 | . | . | CASSQGKGYGYTF | TGTGCCAGCAGCCAGGGGAAGGGCTATGGCTACACCTTC
TRBJ2-5 | TRBV19 | 13 | . | . | CASSPQGQETQYF | TGTGCCAGTAGTCCACAGGGTCAAGAGACCCAGTACTTC
TRBJ2-2 | TRBV4-3 | 16 | TRBD2 | . | CASSQELAGYTGELFF | TGCGCCAGCAGCCAAGAACTAGCGGGGTACACCGGGGAGCTGTTTTTT
TRBJ2-3 | TRBV4-3 | 17 | TRBD2 | . | CASSPLGVAGITDTQYF | TGCGCCAGCAGCCCCCTTGGGGTAGCGGGGATCACAGATACGCAGTATTTT
TRBJ1-2 | TRBV29-1 | 12 | TRBD1 | . | CSVDRGQNGYTF | TGCAGCGTCGACAGGGGGCAGAATGGCTACACCTTC
TRBJ1-5 | TRBV5-6 | 17 | TRBD1 | . | CASSVREGATLTQPQHF | TGTGCCAGCAGCGTCCGCGAGGGGGCCACGCTCACTCAGCCCCAGCATTTT
TRBJ2-4 | TRBV24-1 | 14 | TRBD2 | . | CATSDSGGRNIQYF | TGTGCCACCAGTGACTCGGGAGGGCGGAACATTCAGTACTTC
TRBJ2-2 | TRBV5-4 | 16 | . | . | CASSIDGGPNTGELFF | TGTGCCAGCAGCATCGACGGAGGTCCGAACACCGGGGAGCTGTTTTTT
TRBJ2-1 | TRBV29-1 | 13 | TRBD1 | . | CSLRTGSIDEQFF | TGCAGCTTGCGGACAGGGTCTATCGATGAGCAGTTCTTC
TRBJ1-4 | TRBV12-3/TRBV12-4 | 13 | . | . | CASSLVRGEKLFF | TGTGCCAGCAGTTTAGTCAGGGGTGAAAAACTGTTTTTT
TRBJ2-5 | TRBV5-1 | 15 | . | . | CASREGLESPQTQYF | TGCGCCAGCAGGGAGGGACTGGAGTCCCCCCAGACCCAGTACTTC
TRBJ1-5 | TRBV7-6 | 13 | . | . | CASSLSVNQPQHF | TGTGCCAGCAGCCTTAGTGTTAATCAGCCCCAGCATTTT
TRBJ2-1 | TRBV2 | 15 | . | . | CASGWGQSSYNEQFF | TGTGCCAGCGGGTGGGGGCAAAGCTCCTACAATGAGCAGTTCTTC
TRBJ1-1 | TRBV28 | 12 | . | . | CASRTLNTEAFF | TGTGCCAGCAGAACACTGAACACTGAAGCTTTCTTT
TRBJ1-2 | TRBV3-1/TRBV3-2 | 15 | . | . | CASSLRQWFNYGYTF | TGTGCCAGCAGCCTCCGACAGTGGTTCAACTATGGCTACACCTTC
TRBJ1-3 | TRBV6-6 | 15 | . | once | CASRPEDRPGNTIYF | TGTGCCAGCAGGCCGGAAGACAGGCCTGGAAACACCATATATTTT
TRBJ1-1 | TRBV5-4 | 16 | . | . | CASSPGGSSRNTEAFF | TGTGCCAGCAGCCCGGGGGGTTCCAGCCGTAACACTGAAGCTTTCTTT
TRBJ2-1 | TRBV11-3 | 13 | . | . | CASSLDTGPGKFF | TGTGCCAGCAGCTTAGACACAGGTCCGGGGAAGTTCTTC
TRBJ1-2 | TRBV4-1 | 14 | . | . | CASSQGTGSYGYTF | TGCGCCAGCAGCCAAGGAACAGGCTCCTATGGCTACACCTTC
TRBJ1-2 | TRBV7-9 | 13 | . | once | CASSLEGGYGYTF | TGTGCCAGCAGCTTAGAGGGCGGCTATGGCTACACCTTC
TRBJ2-2 | TRBV11-3 | 17 | TRBD1 | . | CASSFNRDRVTTGELFF | TGTGCCAGCAGCTTTAACCGGGACAGGGTAACCACCGGGGAGCTGTTTTTT
TRBJ2-5 | TRBV7-7 | 16 | TRBD1 | . | CASSSQVPGTGETQYF | TGTGCCAGCAGCTCGCAAGTTCCGGGGACAGGAGAGACCCAGTACTTC
TRBJ1-5 | TRBV6-5 | 16 | . | . | CASSYSRTAINQPQHF | TGTGCCAGCAGTTACTCCAGGACAGCAATCAATCAGCCCCAGCATTTT
TRBJ1-1 | TRBV7-9 | 16 | TRBD1 | once | CASSLGTGALNTEAFF | TGTGCCAGCAGCTTAGGGACAGGGGCCCTGAACACTGAAGCTTTCTTT
TRBJ2-1 | TRBV11-3 | 15 | TRBD2 | . | CASSPTSGAYNEQFF | TGTGCCAGCAGCCCGACTAGCGGGGCCTACAATGAGCAGTTCTTC
TRBJ2-3 | TRBV19 | 16 | TRBD2 | . | CASSIGLAGSTDTQYF | TGTGCCAGTAGTATCGGACTAGCGGGAAGCACAGATACGCAGTATTTT
TRBJ1-1 | TRBV30 | 13 | . | . | CAWRRTANTEAFF | TGTGCCTGGAGGAGGACGGCGAACACTGAAGCTTTCTTT
TRBJ2-1 | TRBV10-3 | 14 | TRBD2 | . | CAISVAGVYNEQFF | TGTGCCATCAGCGTAGCGGGAGTTTACAATGAGCAGTTCTTC
TRBJ1-4 | TRBV15 | 15 | . | . | CATSWGRARYEKLFF | TGTGCCACCAGCTGGGGGAGGGCGCGCTACGAAAAACTGTTTTTT
TRBJ2-1 | TRBV24-1 | 16 | TRBD2 | . | CATSDGTSGSGNEQFF | TGTGCCACCAGTGATGGGACTAGCGGGAGTGGTAATGAGCAGTTCTTC
TRBJ1-5 | TRBV2 | 16 | . | . | CASSPKTGYLAGPQHF | TGTGCCAGCAGCCCAAAGACAGGATACTTAGCGGGGCCCCAGCATTTT
TRBJ1-2 | TRBV24-1 | 14 | . | . | CATSDFRNNYGYTF | TGTGCCACCAGTGATTTTCGGAATAACTATGGCTACACCTTC
TRBJ2-3 | TRBV15 | 13 | TRBD2 | . | CATSFGGTDTQYF | TGTGCCACCAGCTTCGGGGGGACAGATACGCAGTATTTT
TRBJ2-7 | TRBV5-5 | 16 | . | . | CASTQGQRGASYEQYF | TGTGCCAGCACCCAGGGTCAGAGGGGCGCCTCCTACGAGCAGTACTTC
TRBJ1-2 | TRBV12-5 | 14 | . | once | CASGLVPGRDGYTF | TGTGCTAGTGGTTTGGTACCAGGGAGGGATGGCTACACCTTC
TRBJ2-7 | TRBV27 | 14 | TRBD1 | . | CASSTTPQGYEQYF | TGTGCCAGCAGTACAACACCACAGGGGTACGAGCAGTACTTC